This record looks at one T cell receptor beta chain sequence and its context. The data stem from a study of blood T cell repertoires in COVID-19. Turning to the study itself: Acute and convalescent COVID-19 specimens originated in the United States, Italy and Spain.

Here immunoSEQ multiplex PCR was the method, and the copy in TCRdb shows in-frame clones only, minus some. This table holds roughly 200,000 clones, 88% found once. CDR1 is SEHNR and CDR2 is FQNEAQ in the germline V gene (reference sequence). Deletions cut 4 bases from V and 10 bases from J, with 17 bases between. The CDR3 is made up of 15 amino acids. The V call is TRBV7-9, the J call TRBJ1-6, with D unresolved. The material sequenced was peripheral blood. The TCR originated in a woman aged 30 to 39 with acute or convalescent COVID-19. The CDR3 DNA sequence: TGTGCCAGCAGCTCGGTCGCGCTTCGGGGATCACCCCTCCACTTT. Amino acids: CASSSVALRGSPLHF.